The 2 T cell receptor beta chains in this list originate from one sample, sequenced in a study of Graves' ophthalmopathy and Graves' hyperthyroidism. The authors amplified TCR beta CDR3 regions from RNA transcripts. An opening RT-PCR round employed HTBI primers and preceded a second-round multiplex PCR. MiXCR was run by TCRdb on the multiplex PCR reads, yielding one entry per CDR3 protein. In the table there are fewer than 650,000 distinct CDR3 sequences, 20% to 25% of which are singletons. Input material: peripheral blood. The receptor source for this set is a woman aged 18-29 years with stable Graves' hyperthyroidism. Some clones in this sample may be carry-over from other donors' samples.

This clonotype was seen many times. V is TRBV12-3 or TRBV12-4 and J is TRBJ1-2; D call uncertain. This CDR3 contains 13 residues. The V and J ends lost 5 bases and 5 bases respectively, with 12 bases between them. CDR3 in amino acids: CASSPVGDYGYTF. CDR3 bases: TGTGCCAGCAGTCCGGTTGGGGATTATGGCTACACCTTC.

This clonotype was seen at least ten times. The CDR3 nucleotides are TGTGCCATCAGTGAGCGGCAGCCTGAAGCTTTCTTT. Its protein is CAISERQPEAFF. The chain joins TRBV10-3 to TRBJ1-1; D ambiguous. V dropped 2 bases and J dropped 6 bases, with 7 bases sitting between them. The CDR3 totals 12 residues. The germline gives CDR1 ENHRY, CDR2 SYGVKD.